The 4 T cell receptor beta chains below come from one sample, sequenced in a study of T cell responses to AZD1222 COVID-19 vaccine. Assay used: immunoSEQ multiplex PCR; TCRdb lists only in-frame clones, some missing. The sample holds 35,000 to 55,000 clones; about 83% are singletons and the top ten take roughly half. Sample: peripheral blood, taken on day 0 of AZD1222 vaccination. Source of these receptors: an adult in good health.

There are a few counts of this clone. The chain couples TRBV5-4 to TRBJ1-5; no definite D call. V lost 4 bases and J 5 bases, leaving 10 bases between the germline ends. Germline assignment: CDR1 SGHNT and CDR2 YYREEE (reference sequence). The CDR3 extends over 13 amino acids. CDR3 nucleotide sequence: TGTGCCAGCAGCCGAGAACGCGATCAGCCCCAGCATTTT. Its protein is CASSRERDQPQHF.

This chain uses TRBV27 with TRBJ1-1, with a tentative D call TRBD1 (6 bases). This CDR3 is built from 15 residues. Trimming stripped 6 bases from V and 5 bases from J, with 19 bases between. CDR1 and CDR2 (germline): MNHEY, SMNVEV (reference sequence). For the CDR3, the DNA is TGTGCCAGCAGGCTCTCGCCCCAGGGGAGGACTGAAGCTTTCTTT. It translates to CASRLSPQGRTEAFF.

J is TRBJ2-5 and V is TRBV18, with 9 positions matching TRBD1. V was pared by 5 bases and J by 7 bases, with 8 bases of the junction left unmatched. Germline CDR1 and CDR2: KGHSH and LQKENI. The CDR3 is made up of 14 amino acids. In DNA form, the CDR3 reads TGTGCCAGCTCAACCCGGGACAGGGCGTTGACCCAGTACTTC. Residues: CASSTRDRALTQYF.

The chain is built from TRBV30 and TRBJ1-5; D is ambiguous. The CDR3 is 12 amino acids. CDR1 GTSNPN and CDR2 SVGIG come from the germline V gene (reference sequence). With 3 bases removed from V and 1 base from J, the gap between germline ends came to 4 bases. The CDR3 DNA reads as TGTGCCTGGAGCGAGAGCAATCAGCCCCAGCATTTT. Residues: CAWSESNQPQHF.